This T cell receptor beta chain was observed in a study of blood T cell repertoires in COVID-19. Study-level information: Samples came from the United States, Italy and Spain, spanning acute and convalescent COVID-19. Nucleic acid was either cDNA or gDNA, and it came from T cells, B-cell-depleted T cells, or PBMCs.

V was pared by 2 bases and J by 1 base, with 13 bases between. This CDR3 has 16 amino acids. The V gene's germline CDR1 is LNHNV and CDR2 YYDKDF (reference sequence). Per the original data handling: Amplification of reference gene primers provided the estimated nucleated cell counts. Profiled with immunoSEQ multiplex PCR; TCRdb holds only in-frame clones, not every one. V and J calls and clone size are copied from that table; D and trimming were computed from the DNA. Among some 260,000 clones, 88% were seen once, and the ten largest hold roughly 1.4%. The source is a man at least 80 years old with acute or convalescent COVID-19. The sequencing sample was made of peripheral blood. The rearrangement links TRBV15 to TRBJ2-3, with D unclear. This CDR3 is CATSRREVLGTDTQYF. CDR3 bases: TGTGCCACCAGCAGACGCGAAGTCCTGGGCACAGATACGCAGTATTTT.